The 21 T cell receptor beta chains given below trace back to one sample, sequenced in a study of T cells after yellow fever vaccination. In TCRdb, the 5' RACE reads were re-called with MiXCR into one record per CDR3 protein. The sample records approximately 93,000 distinct CDR3 sequences, 5.8% being singletons. The sequenced sample was CD8+ T cells sorted from PBMCs, obtained 10 days after the yellow fever booster vaccination. The source of these receptors is a young man who received the YFV17D yellow fever vaccine.

The chain recombines TRBV6-2 or TRBV6-3 with TRBJ2-7, with 14 bases fitting TRBD2. Germline assignment: CDR1 MNHEY and CDR2 SVGEGT. Germline trimming cut 5 bases from V and 7 bases from J; bases unmatched to any gene: 7. The CDR3 loop spans 15 amino acids. In nucleotides, the CDR3 is TGTGCCAGCAGTCTTTCGGGACTAGCGGGGGAAGAGCAGTACTTC. Amino acids: CASSLSGLAGEEQYF.

The V call is TRBV20-1, the J call TRBJ2-7; D uncertain. The CDR3 spans 15 residues. Trimming stripped 1 base from V and 5 bases from J, with 18 bases between. The germline V gene encodes CDR1 DFQATT and CDR2 SNEGSKA (reference sequence). The CDR3 is CSARGPGLQSHEQYF. Written as DNA, the CDR3 is TGCAGTGCTAGAGGCCCCGGGCTTCAATCCCACGAGCAGTACTTC.

Many counts were recorded for this clonotype. In nucleotides, the CDR3 is TGCGCCAGCAGGGGGAGGCTGCTAGCCCGTTTGGAGACCCAGTACTTC. Translating it yields CASRGRLLARLETQYF. The rearrangement uses TRBV5-1 and TRBJ2-5; TRBD2 might be the D (6 bases). Germline V CDR1 and CDR2: SGHRS, YFSETQ. The germline V and J ends were trimmed by 5 bases and 5 bases, with 22 bases remaining between them. The CDR3 is 16 residues long.

This clonotype was recorded a few times. The chain joins TRBV6-2 or TRBV6-3 to TRBJ2-4; D is possibly TRBD2 (5 bases). Germline lookup yields CDR1 MNHEY and CDR2 SVGEGT. Trimming removed 2 bases at V and 1 base at J, with 6 bases between. The CDR3 runs 14 residues. The CDR3 sequence is CASSYGEAKNIQYF. CDR3 coding DNA: TGTGCCAGCAGTTACGGGGAGGCCAAAAACATTCAGTACTTC.

This clonotype was found many times. The chain recombines TRBV7-2 with TRBJ2-3; no reliable D call. Germline-derived CDR1 and CDR2 are SGHTA and FQGNSA. Trimming shortened V by 3 bases and J by 4 bases, and 5 bases separated the two germline ends. This CDR3 spans 12 amino acids. This chain's CDR3 is CASSFWPDTQYF. In DNA, the CDR3 is TGTGCCAGCAGCTTCTGGCCAGATACGCAGTATTTT.

The chain recombines TRBV7-8 with TRBJ1-4; 9 nucleotides agree with TRBD1. The CDR3 is 15 amino acids. Germline V CDR1 and CDR2: SGHVS, FQNEAQ. The ends lost 3 bases at V and 8 bases at J; junction bases unmatched: 7. CDR3 residues: CASSFRTGEDEKLFF. The CDR3 DNA follows: TGTGCCAGCAGCTTTAGGACAGGGGAAGACGAAAAACTGTTTTTT.

CDR3 DNA sequence: TGTGCCAGCAGCTTTACAGGGGGCAGGTTTGGCACCGGGGAGCTGTTTTTT. Amino acid sequence: CASSFTGGRFGTGELFF. The chain employs TRBV7-6 and TRBJ2-2; TRBD1 agrees at 9 bases. The CDR3 covers 17 residues. Germline loops: CDR1 SGHVS, CDR2 FNYEAQ. V gave up 3 bases and J gave up 4 bases; unmatched junction bases: 9.

The chain employs TRBV6-6 and TRBJ1-1, with a weak D call TRBD1 (6 bases). V shed 3 bases and J shed 9 bases, with 14 bases lying between them. CDR1 and CDR2 (germline): MNHNY, SVGAGI (reference sequence). This CDR3 region has 13 residues. CDR3 residues: CASSYSGAEQAFF. DNA of the CDR3: TGTGCCAGCAGTTATTCGGGGGCCGAGCAAGCTTTCTTT.

This clonotype was picked up many times. The CDR3 region has the DNA TGCAGTGCTAGAGTCCCAGGGGGATACGAGCAGTACTTC. This codes for CSARVPGGYEQYF. The chain carries TRBV20-1 and TRBJ2-7; TRBD1 agrees at 7 bases. Germline V gene lookup returns CDR1 DFQATT and CDR2 SNEGSKA (reference sequence). Unmatched junction bases numbered 4, after V lost 1 base and J lost 4 bases. This CDR3 spans 13 amino acids.

The CDR3 protein is CASSRRGETLTEAFF. CDR3 nucleotide sequence: TGCGCCAGCAGCCGTCGGGGGGAGACTTTAACTGAAGCTTTCTTT. The V and J genes are TRBV5-1 and TRBJ1-1; TRBD1 is a possible D gene (5 bases). CDR1 is SGHRS, CDR2 YFSETQ, per germline. The V end was cut by 4 bases, the J end by 5 bases, with 18 bases between. The CDR3 loop spans 15 amino acids.

J is TRBJ2-3 and V is TRBV5-1, with 7 nucleotides matching TRBD1. The CDR3 contains 16 residues. Losses at the gene ends were 2 bases for V and 0 bases for J; bases not matched to a gene: 6. Germline lookup yields CDR1 SGHRS and CDR2 YFSETQ. In DNA, the CDR3 is TGCGCCAGCAGCTTTCTCCCGGACAGGAGCACAGATACGCAGTATTTT. It encodes CASSFLPDRSTDTQYF. Full variable domain (remainder filled in from reference TRBV5-1 and TRBJ2-3): KAGVTQTPRYLIKTRGQQVTLSCSPISGHRSVSWYQQTPGQGLQFLFEYFSETQRNKGNFPGRFSGRQFSNSRSEMNVSTLELGDSALYLCASSFLPDRSTDTQYFGPGTRLTVL.

V and J are TRBV29-1 and TRBJ2-2, with 10 positions matching TRBD2. The germline CDR1 and CDR2 sequences are SQVTM and ANQGSEA. The CDR3 is made up of 15 amino acids. V gave up 4 bases and J gave up 6 bases; unmatched junction bases: 8. The chain's CDR3 is CSVGSLAGAPGELFF. As DNA, the CDR3 is TGCAGCGTTGGTTCCCTAGCGGGGGCTCCCGGGGAGCTGTTTTTT.

This clonotype was counted between two and nine times. V is TRBV27 and J is TRBJ2-1; TRBD2 agrees at 7 bases. CDR1 is MNHEY, CDR2 SMNVEV, per germline (reference sequence). The V and J ends lost 3 bases and 7 bases, in that order; junction bases with no gene match: 6. The CDR3 covers 14 residues. The DNA for the CDR3 is TGTGCCAGCAGTTTCCCGGGGGGAGGGAATGAGCAGTTCTTC. Protein product: CASSFPGGGNEQFF.

The table lists this clonotype with many counts. V is TRBV7-2 and J is TRBJ2-1, with D maybe TRBD2 (5 bases). Germline-derived CDR1 and CDR2 are SGHTA and FQGNSA. This CDR3 spans 16 amino acids. V dropped 4 bases and J dropped 6 bases, with 19 bases sitting between them. The CDR3 reads CASSYPRGHLSNEQFF. The CDR3 DNA is TGTGCCAGCAGCTATCCGCGCGGGCACCTTTCCAATGAGCAGTTCTTC. The full variable domain, completed using reference TRBV7-2 and TRBJ2-1, is GAGVSQSPSNKVTEKGKDVELRCDPISGHTALYWYRQSLGQGLEFLIYFQGNSAPDKSGLPSDRFSAERTGGSVSTLTIQRTQQEDSAVYLCASSYPRGHLSNEQFFGPGTRLTVL.

The V and J genes are TRBV6-5 and TRBJ1-2; 8 bases map to TRBD1. The V segment lost 2 bases and the J segment 8 bases; nucleotides outside the gene matches: 4. The germline CDR1 and CDR2 sequences are MNHEY and SVGAGI. The CDR3 contains 13 residues. The CDR3 nucleotides are TGTGCCAGCAGTTACACTTCAGGGGGCGGCTACACCTTC. Translating gives CASSYTSGGGYTF.

This clonotype turned up a few times. The chain is built from TRBV4-3 and TRBJ2-1; D is perhaps TRBD2 (6 bases). V was trimmed by 3 bases and J by 8 bases, leaving 14 bases between them. Per the germline V gene, CDR1 is LGHNA and CDR2 is YSLEER. The CDR3 totals 14 residues. CDR3 amino acids: CASSQRDSGDEQFF. CDR3 DNA: TGCGCCAGCAGCCAGCGGGACTCCGGAGATGAGCAGTTCTTC.

This chain links TRBV7-8 with TRBJ1-5; the D gene is possibly TRBD1 (5 bases). V lost 2 bases, J lost 3 bases, and 11 bases lay in between. Germline CDR1 is SGHVS and CDR2 is FQNEAQ. This CDR3 is 15 amino acids long. The CDR3 reads CASSLFGGDNQPQHF. CDR3 nucleotide sequence: TGTGCCAGCAGCTTATTCGGGGGGGACAATCAGCCCCAGCATTTT.

This clonotype was seen many times. The chain combines TRBV6-6 with TRBJ2-4; D possibly corresponds to TRBD2 (5 bases). The CDR3 is 16 residues long. The V gene's germline CDR1 is MNHNY and CDR2 SVGAGI (reference sequence). With 6 bases removed from V and 1 base from J, the gap between germline ends came to 16 bases. DNA for the CDR3: TGTGCCAGCAGCCCCCCCCGGGGAAGGGCCAAAAACATTCAGTACTTC. It translates to CASSPPRGRAKNIQYF.

The V and J genes are TRBV7-2 and TRBJ2-1, with 8 bases identical to TRBD1. With V trimmed by 2 bases and J by 9 bases, 9 bases remained unmatched. The CDR3 length is 15 residues. Germline CDR1 reads SGHTA; CDR2 reads FQGNSA. CDR3 nucleotide sequence: TGTGCCAGCAGCTTAACCCCGACAGGGGTCGGTGAGCAGTTCTTC. It specifies CASSLTPTGVGEQFF.

The chain carries TRBV4-2 and TRBJ2-3; a weak D match, TRBD2 (6 bases). Germline V gene lookup returns CDR1 LGHNA and CDR2 YNFKEQ. CDR3 length equals 17 residues. V lost 0 bases and J lost 2, with 15 bases in between. The CDR3 here is CASSQDRGSGPTDTQYF. In DNA, the CDR3 is TGTGCCAGCAGCCAAGACCGGGGCAGCGGGCCCACAGATACGCAGTATTTT.

This clonotype was found many times. The V call is TRBV6-6, the J call TRBJ2-7; D is tentatively TRBD1 or TRBD2 (5 bases each). CDR1 MNHNY and CDR2 SVGAGI come from the germline V gene (reference sequence). Trimming stripped 4 bases from V and 1 base from J, with 5 bases between. This CDR3 has 12 amino acids. The DNA for the CDR3 is TGTGCCAGCAGTTGGGGGTCCTACGAGCAGTACGTC. Translation: CASSWGSYEQYV.